One T cell receptor (beta chain) is described in this entry. The antigen is undetermined. The length of the CDR3 is 16 residues. Trimming removed 3 bases from V and 1 base from J, with 15 bases in between. Researchers reported that TCR beta cDNA libraries carried unique molecular identifiers. The T cell input of roughly 0.9 to 11 million gave about 500,000 cDNA molecules. One entry per CDR3 protein results from TCRdb running MiXCR on the PCR reads. The sample contains 750,000 to 950,000 distinct CDR3 sequences, roughly 50% of which appear only once. The data derive from a study of post-analysis software for immune sequencing data. Turning to the study itself: Disease courses included relapsing-remitting, secondary progressive and progressive-relapsing multiple sclerosis.

General study findings and limits: F measure grouped same-batch samples tightly together. Patients showed TRBV5-6, TRBV5-1 and TRBV20-1 among four to six TRBV segments more frequent than in controls. Comparison with controls showed significantly lower normalized Chao1 diversity in multiple sclerosis patients.

The sequence was collected from a girl aged 5-17 years with multiple sclerosis. Specimen: blood. This sequence joins TRBV12-3 or TRBV12-4 and TRBJ1-1; D call uncertain. CDR3 sequence reads: CASSFSMEAGNTEAFF. CDR3 coding DNA: TGTGCCAGCAGTTTCTCGATGGAGGCGGGGAACACTGAAGCTTTCTTT.